The rows below give T cell receptor beta chains drawn from one sample of a study of cytomegalovirus exposure and HLA in healthy donors. Only in-frame clones appear in the TCRdb table, and some are missing; sequencing was by immunoSEQ multiplex PCR. The sample comprises a few hundred thousand clones, about 80% of which are singletons, and around 15% rests with the top ten. Material: PBMCs. These TCRs come from a man aged 35 to 55 in good health and CMV-seronegative. CDR3s include the opening cysteine and the closing phenylalanine or tryptophan. The D gene is left open where the match is weak. Where a row states a size, it is once, few, many or the class of an expanded clone; other rows omit it.

J gene,clone size,V gene,CDR3 length,D gene,CDR3 protein,CDR3 DNA
TRBJ2-5,NA,TRBV6-4,12,TRBD2,CATVAGPETQYF,TGTGCCACCGTAGCGGGACCAGAGACCCAGTACTTC
TRBJ2-7,NA,TRBV27,16,NA,CASSFRRKDGGYEQYF,TGTGCCAGCAGTTTCCGCCGGAAGGATGGAGGCTACGAGCAGTACTTC
TRBJ1-5,NA,TRBV19,15,TRBD1,CASGSTATGNQPQHF,TGTGCCAGTGGATCGACCGCGACAGGGAATCAGCCCCAGCATTTT
TRBJ1-2,NA,TRBV5-5,18,TRBD1,CASSLAPGTGQIGYGYTF,TGTGCCAGCAGCTTGGCCCCCGGGACAGGGCAAATCGGCTATGGCTACACCTTC
TRBJ2-7,NA,TRBV7-2,14,TRBD1,CASSPRDRTYEQYF,TGTGCCAGCAGCCCGAGGGACAGGACCTACGAGCAGTACTTC
TRBJ2-5,NA,TRBV7-2,13,NA,CASSPDQQGTQYF,TGTGCCAGCAGCCCTGACCAACAGGGGACCCAGTACTTC
TRBJ2-1,NA,TRBV5-1,15,TRBD1,CASSLGQGGGNEQFF,TGCGCCAGCAGCCTCGGACAGGGAGGTGGAAATGAGCAGTTCTTC
TRBJ1-1,NA,TRBV5-1,14,TRBD1,CASSLGTGWTEAFF,TGCGCCAGCAGCTTGGGGACAGGGTGGACTGAAGCTTTCTTT
TRBJ2-4,NA,TRBV29-1,10,TRBD2,CSVVAGIQYF,TGCAGCGTTGTAGCGGGGATTCAGTACTTC
TRBJ1-1,NA,TRBV5-1,15,TRBD1,CASSLVEGALSEAFF,TGCGCCAGCAGCTTGGTAGAGGGGGCGTTATCTGAAGCTTTCTTT
TRBJ1-5,NA,TRBV27,15,TRBD1,CASSPGTGGGQPQHF,TGTGCCAGCAGTCCCGGGACAGGGGGCGGTCAGCCCCAGCATTTT
TRBJ2-5,once,TRBV6-6,13,TRBD2,CASTTRGEETQYF,TGTGCCAGCACCACGCGGGGGGAAGAGACCCAGTACTTC
TRBJ2-7,NA,TRBV6-5,15,TRBD1,CASSSYRGTTYEQYF,TGTGCCAGCAGTTCCTACAGGGGGACCACCTACGAGCAGTACTTC
TRBJ2-5,NA,TRBV29-1,15,TRBD1,CSVFVGTGVMGEQYF,TGCAGCGTTTTTGTTGGGACAGGGGTAATGGGAGAGCAGTACTTC
TRBJ2-1,few,TRBV2,16,TRBD2,CASTLSGTSGGGEQFF,TGTGCCAGCACTCTATCGGGGACTAGCGGGGGAGGTGAGCAGTTCTTC
TRBJ1-3,NA,TRBV6-6,16,TRBD1,CASSSTGLRSGNTIYF,TGTGCCAGCAGTTCGACAGGGCTTCGGTCTGGAAACACCATATATTTT
TRBJ1-1,NA,TRBV6-5,14,NA,CASSYDRLGTEAFF,TGTGCCAGCAGTTACGACAGGCTAGGCACTGAAGCTTTCTTT
TRBJ1-1,NA,TRBV28,16,NA,CASSLGAINWNTEAFF,TGTGCCAGCAGTTTAGGGGCTATTAACTGGAACACTGAAGCTTTCTTT
TRBJ2-3,NA,TRBV27,15,TRBD2,CASSWAGGSTDTQYF,TGTGCCAGCAGTTGGGCGGGGGGGAGCACAGATACGCAGTATTTT
TRBJ1-1,once,TRBV18,13,NA,CASSPLQNTEAFF,TGTGCCAGCTCACCCTTACAAAACACTGAAGCTTTCTTT
TRBJ2-3,NA,TRBV27,13,NA,CASSTRSFHTQYF,TGTGCCAGCAGTACCCGAAGCTTCCATACGCAGTATTTT
TRBJ2-7,NA,TRBV9,13,TRBD1,CASSRQQGAEQYF,TGTGCCAGCAGCAGACAACAGGGGGCCGAGCAGTACTTC
TRBJ1-5,NA,TRBV7-9,15,TRBD1,CASSLGTGTVQPQHF,TGTGCCAGCAGCTTGGGGACAGGGACGGTACAGCCCCAGCATTTT
TRBJ2-3,NA,TRBV9,16,TRBD2,CASSESSGGPTDTQYF,TGTGCCAGCAGCGAGAGTAGCGGGGGACCCACAGATACGCAGTATTTT
TRBJ1-2,NA,TRBV11-2,15,NA,CASSLWGAGDYGYTF,TGTGCCAGCAGCTTGTGGGGAGCGGGGGACTATGGCTACACCTTC
TRBJ2-1,NA,TRBV7-2,14,NA,CASSPGGRMNEQFF,TGTGCCAGCAGCCCCGGCGGCCGGATGAATGAGCAGTTCTTC
TRBJ2-1,NA,TRBV7-8,15,NA,CASSSRTGGFNEQFF,TGTGCCAGCAGCAGCCGGACAGGAGGGTTTAATGAGCAGTTCTTC
TRBJ2-3,NA,TRBV5-1,13,NA,CASSGSGTDTQYF,TGCGCCAGCAGCGGGAGTGGCACAGATACGCAGTATTTT
TRBJ1-4,once,TRBV19,17,NA,CASSITGLGATNEKLFF,TGTGCCAGTAGTATTACCGGACTGGGTGCAACTAATGAAAAACTGTTTTTT
TRBJ1-1,NA,TRBV4-3,16,TRBD1,CASSLGTGIIDTEAFF,TGCGCCAGCAGCCTCGGGACAGGGATTATCGACACTGAAGCTTTCTTT